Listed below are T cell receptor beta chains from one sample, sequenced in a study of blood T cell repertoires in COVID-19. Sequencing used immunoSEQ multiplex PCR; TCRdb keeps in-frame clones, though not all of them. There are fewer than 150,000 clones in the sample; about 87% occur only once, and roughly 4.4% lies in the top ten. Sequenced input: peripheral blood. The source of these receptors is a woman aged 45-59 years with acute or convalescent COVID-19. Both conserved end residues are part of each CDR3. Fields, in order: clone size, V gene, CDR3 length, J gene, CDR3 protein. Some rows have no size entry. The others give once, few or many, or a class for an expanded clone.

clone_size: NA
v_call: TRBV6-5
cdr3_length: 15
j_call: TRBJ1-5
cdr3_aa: CASTRTDYSNQPQHF

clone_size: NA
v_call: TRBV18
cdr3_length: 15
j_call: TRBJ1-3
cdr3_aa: CASSHDSVTGNTIYF

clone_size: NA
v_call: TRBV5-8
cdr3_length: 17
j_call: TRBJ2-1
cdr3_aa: CASSLNGLAGIYNEQFF

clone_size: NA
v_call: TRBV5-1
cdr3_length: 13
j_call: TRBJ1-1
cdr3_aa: CASRRVTNTEAFF

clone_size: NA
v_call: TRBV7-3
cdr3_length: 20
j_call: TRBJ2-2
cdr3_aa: CASSLAKPGLILEDTGELFF

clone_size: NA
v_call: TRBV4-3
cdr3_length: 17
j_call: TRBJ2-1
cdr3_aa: CASSQARGQGAYNEQFF

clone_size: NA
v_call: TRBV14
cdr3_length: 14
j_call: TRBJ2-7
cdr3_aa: CASSQLDSSYEQYF

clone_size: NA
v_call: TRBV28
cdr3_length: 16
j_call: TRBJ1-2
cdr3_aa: CASSPGQGLSNYGYTF

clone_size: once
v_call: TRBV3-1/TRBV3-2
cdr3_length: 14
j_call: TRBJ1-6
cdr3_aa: CASSLNSENSPLHF

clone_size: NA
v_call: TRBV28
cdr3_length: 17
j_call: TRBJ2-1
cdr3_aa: CASSPGLAGSPWDEQFF

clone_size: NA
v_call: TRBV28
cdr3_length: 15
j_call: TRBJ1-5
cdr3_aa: CASSLTGKPDQPQHF

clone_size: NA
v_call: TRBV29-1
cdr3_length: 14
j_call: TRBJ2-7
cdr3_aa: CSVEGLAGSYEQYF

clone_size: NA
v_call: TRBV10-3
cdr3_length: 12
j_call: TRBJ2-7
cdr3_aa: CAINGQPYEQYF

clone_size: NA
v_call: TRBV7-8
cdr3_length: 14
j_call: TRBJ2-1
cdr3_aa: CASSRRDRDNEQFF

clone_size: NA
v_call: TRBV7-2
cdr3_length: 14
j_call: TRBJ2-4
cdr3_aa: CASSTRTGEGVQYF

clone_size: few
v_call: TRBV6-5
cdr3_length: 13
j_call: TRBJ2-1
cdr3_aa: CASSLAGGGEQFF

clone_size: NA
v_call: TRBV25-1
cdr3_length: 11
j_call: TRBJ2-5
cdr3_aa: CASSDPLTQYF

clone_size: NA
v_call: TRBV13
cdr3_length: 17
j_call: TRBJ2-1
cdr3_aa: CASSPKLGRGAYNEQFF

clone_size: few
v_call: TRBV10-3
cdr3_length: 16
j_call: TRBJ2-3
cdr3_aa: CAISDKAGVSTDTQYF

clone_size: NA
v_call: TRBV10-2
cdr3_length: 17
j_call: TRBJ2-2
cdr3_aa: CASSESDLQANTGELFF

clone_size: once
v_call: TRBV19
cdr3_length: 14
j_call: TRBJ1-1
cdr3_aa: CASSMGGDYTEAFF

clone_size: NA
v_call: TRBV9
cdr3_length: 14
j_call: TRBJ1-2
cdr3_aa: CASSAQGGLYGYTF

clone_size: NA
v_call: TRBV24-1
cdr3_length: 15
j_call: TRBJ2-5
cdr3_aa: CATSDRTGVQETQYF

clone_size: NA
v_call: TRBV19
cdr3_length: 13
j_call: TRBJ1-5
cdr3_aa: CASRGGSNQPQHF

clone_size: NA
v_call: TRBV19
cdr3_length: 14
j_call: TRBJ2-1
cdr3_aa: CASSIRSPSNEQFF

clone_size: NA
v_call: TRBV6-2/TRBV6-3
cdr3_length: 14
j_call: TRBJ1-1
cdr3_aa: CASSLTIPGAEAFF

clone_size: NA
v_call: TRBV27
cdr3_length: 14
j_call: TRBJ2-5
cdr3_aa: CASRRIAGRETQYF

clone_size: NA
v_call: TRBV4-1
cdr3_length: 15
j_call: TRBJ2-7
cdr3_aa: CASSPSEAGGYEQYF

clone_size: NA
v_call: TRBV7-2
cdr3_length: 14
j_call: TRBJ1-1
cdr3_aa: CASSLGQMNTEAFF

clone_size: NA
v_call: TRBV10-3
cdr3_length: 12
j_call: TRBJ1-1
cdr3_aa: CAIRQGNTEAFF

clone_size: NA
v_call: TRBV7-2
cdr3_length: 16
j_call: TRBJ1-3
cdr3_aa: CASSLTGAQSGNTIYF